What follows are 10 T cell receptor beta chains derived from one specimen sequenced in a study of T cells in Graves' hyperthyroidism and ophthalmopathy. Amplified regions were TCR beta CDR3 sequences from RNA transcripts. A set of HTBI primers served as the primers for a first-round RT-PCR of the TCR CDR3. MiXCR, run by TCRdb on the multiplex PCR reads, gives a single entry per CDR3 protein. The table lists hundreds of thousands of distinct CDR3 sequences, less than 45% of them singletons. Sequenced input: peripheral blood or thyroid tissue (not recorded which). These receptor sequences come from an adult man with Graves' disease, either hyperthyroidism or ophthalmopathy (not recorded which).

This clonotype turned up a few times. The rearrangement uses TRBV7-2 and TRBJ1-1; 8 bases match TRBD1. This CDR3 spans 14 amino acids. Germline V lookup: CDR1 SGHTA, CDR2 FQGNSA. Unmatched junction bases numbered 7, after V lost 5 bases and J lost 5 bases. The CDR3 region has the DNA TGTGCCAGCAGCCGGGACAGGCTGAGGACTGAAGCTTTCTTT. It encodes CASSRDRLRTEAFF.

This clonotype was recorded at least ten times. The chain combines TRBV24-1 with TRBJ2-5; 15 nucleotides agree with TRBD2. CDR1 and CDR2 (germline): KGHDR, SFDVKD. With 3 bases clipped from V and 2 bases from J, the junction kept 6 bases outside the gene matches. This CDR3 has 18 residues. CDR3 sequence reads: CATSDPWTSGRAQETQYF. The CDR3 nucleotides read TGTGCCACCAGTGATCCGTGGACTAGCGGGAGGGCACAAGAGACCCAGTACTTC.

The table lists this clonotype with a few counts. V is TRBV20-1 and J is TRBJ1-1, with 9 bases that match TRBD1. The J segment lost 4 bases and the V segment lost 1 base, leaving 16 bases of the junction unmatched. The CDR3 length is 18 residues. Germline V gives CDR1 DFQATT, CDR2 SNEGSKA (reference sequence). In DNA, the CDR3 is TGCAGTGCTAGAGTGTCCTCCGGGACAGGGTGGACGGGCACTGAAGCTTTCTTT. Translation gives CSARVSSGTGWTGTEAFF.

This sequence joins TRBV24-1 and TRBJ2-3; D is perhaps TRBD2 (5 bases). V was clipped by 9 bases and J by 9 bases, with 18 bases between them. From germline, CDR1 is KGHDR and CDR2 SFDVKD. The CDR3 sequence is 13 residues long. In DNA, the CDR3 is TGTGCCACCGAGGACTTAGAGCGCGCAACGCAGTATTTT. It encodes CATEDLERATQYF.

This clonotype was detected only a few times. CDR3 region: CASSYAGRTYGYTF. CDR3 bases: TGTGCCAGCAGTTATGCGGGCAGGACATATGGCTACACCTTC. The chain is built from TRBV6-5 and TRBJ1-2; tentatively, D is TRBD1 (5 bases). This CDR3 region has 14 residues. Looked up from germline, CDR1 is MNHEY and CDR2 is SVGAGI. With 3 bases removed from V and 5 bases from J, the gap between germline ends came to 13 bases.

Details on this clonotype: The germline gene is not matched at one end of the junction; a read error may be the cause. This chain joins TRBV29-1 and TRBJ1-4; TRBD1 agrees at 7 bases. Germline CDR1 reads SQVTM; CDR2 reads ANQGSEA. The CDR3 sequence is 15 residues long. The CDR3 protein is CAWSGDRATNEKLFF. Written as DNA, the CDR3 is TGTGCCTGGAGTGGGGACAGAGCAACTAATGAAAAACTGTTTTTT.

This clonotype has just one count. V usage is TRBV7-9 and J usage is TRBJ1-1; maybe TRBD1 (6 bases). Deletions cut 5 bases from V and 5 bases from J, with 15 bases between. The germline CDR1 and CDR2 sequences are SEHNR and FQNEAQ (reference sequence). The CDR3 consists of 14 residues. In DNA form, the CDR3 reads TGTGCCAGCAGCGTTCACAGGGAGGGTACTGAAGCTTTCTTT. This sequence encodes CASSVHREGTEAFF.

This clonotype was detected ten times or more. The chain joins TRBV12-3 or TRBV12-4 to TRBJ1-6; D is uncertain. This CDR3 region has 12 residues. V was pared by 7 bases and J by 10 bases, with 11 bases between. CDR3 sequence: CASNYESSPLHF. For the CDR3, the DNA is TGTGCCAGCAACTATGAGAGCTCACCCCTCCACTTT.

There are a few counts of this clonotype. CDR3: CASSRGRRAYEQYF. In DNA form, the CDR3 reads TGTGCCAGCTCGAGAGGCAGGAGGGCCTACGAGCAGTACTTC. V usage is TRBV7-8 and J usage is TRBJ2-7, with a weak D call TRBD2 (6 bases). CDR3 length equals 14 residues. Trimming cost V 8 bases and J 2 bases, with 16 bases left between them. The V gene's germline CDR1 is SGHVS and CDR2 FQNEAQ.

V is TRBV6-5 and J is TRBJ1-5; 7 bases are a match to TRBD1. V dropped 6 bases and J dropped 7; count of bases not matched to a gene: 9. The CDR3 consists of 14 residues. CDR1 is MNHEY, CDR2 SVGAGI, per germline. CDR3 amino acids: CASRLDRDRQPQHF. CDR3 sequence (DNA): TGTGCCAGCAGACTCGACAGGGATCGACAGCCCCAGCATTTT.